The entry below gives a single T cell receptor (beta chain) sequence along with its context. No antigen is known for it. No base-level quality is on record; no much larger clone is a single base apart. The sample's treatment or condition label is to be understood as: high-dose cyclophosphamide on days +3 and +4 as single-agent GVHD prophylaxis. Patients in the PTCy group got busulfan and fludarabine conditioning, a marrow graft from a related or unrelated donor, and cyclophosphamide on days +3 and +4. The PTCy-treated patients were enrolled in a prospective multi-institutional clinical trial. Mononuclear cells from peripheral blood and bone marrow were separated by Ficoll-Hypaque density centrifugation and then cryopreserved. Genomic DNA was the input for TRB sequencing, which was run either with the immunoSEQ assay at survey resolution or with the hsTCRB kit. The study's own analysis went as follows. The immunoSEQ software was used for initial read processing, and the LymphoSeq R package was used for repertoire analyses. Clonality was computed as 1 minus normalized Shannon entropy, and a Gini coefficient was also calculated for each TRB dataset. To infer phenotypes in unsorted samples, TRB sequences from sorted subsets of the recipient or donor were mapped onto unsorted samples from the same recipient. Imported from immuneACCESS, the table was reduced by TCRdb to in-frame sequences with V and J called. These copies leave out some clones; in studies compared against another copy, an unresolved V gene accounts for under half, and the cause of the remainder is not known. The DNA was the basis for D and trimming; V, J and clone size are from that table. This sample comprises about 43,000 clones, roughly 88% of them detected only once. Together, the top ten hold under 2.5% of the sample.

This sample was included in a study of T cells after posttransplantation cyclophosphamide (TCRdb year 2016). About the full investigation: Using TRB sequencing, the study followed how the T cell repertoire rebuilt after myeloablative bone marrow transplantation with posttransplantation cyclophosphamide given as GVHD prophylaxis. In 3 patients, TRB sequencing was also performed on up to 3 more blood samples taken 2 to 5.2 years after transplant, and in a handful of patients, pretransplant blood was also TRB-sequenced. TRA and TRB clonality were tightly correlated in several samples, so subsequent TCR analyses focused on TRB only. Antigen receptor sequencing was done on samples from roughly 38 PTCy-treated patients and from 15 to 20 related bone marrow donors of those patients. TRB sequencing was performed on blood from all 35 or so PTCy patients with 1-year posttransplant specimens. Public TRB sequences were searched against a database of over 3,500 sequences associated with responses to pathogens, tumor antigens, self-antigens and alloantigens. What the study reported, not specific to this receptor: Donor-recipient similarity was low at 1-2 months but rose over the first year, and later blood repertoires were often dominated by donor CD8+ memory clones. The TRB repertoires of T cells infiltrating skin or GI tract showed only limited overlap with the TRB repertoires of T cells in blood. Across 40 to 55 patients, TRB clonality was highly associated with recipient CMV seropositivity and CMV reactivation, and PTCy diversity was similar to diversity in CNI/methotrexate controls.

V is reduced by 6 bases and J by 3 bases, leaving a spacing of 17 bases between them. According to the germline V gene (reference sequence), CDR1 reads SGHKS and CDR2 reads YYEKEE. Measured from the cysteine to the phenylalanine, the CDR3 is 15 residues long. The DNA shown is the 45-base CDR3, in frame from base 1. The rearranged chain carries TRBV5-5 and TRBJ2-3; D gene: possibly TRBD2, on 6 matching bases. Material: PBMCs, obtained 55 to 70 days after allogeneic stem cell transplant with posttransplant cyclophosphamide. This sequence originates from a male patient in his sixties or seventies who received an allogeneic stem cell transplant from a related donor and was CMV-positive. After a transplant, not all T cells may be the patient's own; some may come from the graft donor. The CDR3 protein: CASIPGLWGTDTQYF. At the DNA level, the sequence is TGTGCCAGCATACCGGGACTCTGGGGGACAGATACGCAGTATTTT.